This entry concerns a single T cell receptor (beta chain). The sample holds a few counts of this clonotype. The specificity of this receptor is unknown. Qualities for individual bases were not recorded, and no much larger clone is one base off. V loses 3 bases of germline sequence and J loses 7 bases, and the interval between the two ends is 7 bases. The CDR3, from cysteine to phenylalanine, totals 12 residues. Only the CDR3 DNA is retained, 36 bases long and in frame from the first base. CDR1 and CDR2, looked up from the germline V gene (reference sequence), are DFQATT and SNEGSKA. Receptor amplification or capture employed 5' RACE. Sequencing relied on an Illumina HiSeq 2500. A second roughly 6 to 12 cycle PCR used a sample-barcoded 5' primer and a J-beta primer mix. A unique molecular identifier was introduced onto each TCR beta cDNA molecule by a template-switch 5' adaptor carrying 12 random nucleotides. At least 2.5 million CDR3-containing paired-end reads were obtained from each sample. First-strand cDNA synthesis was performed from all RNA using the Mint cDNA synthesis kit, with priming by a TRBC-specific oligonucleotide. Following uracil-DNA glycosylase treatment, a first 18-cycle PCR with universal primers M1SS and BC2_uni_R was performed on all cDNA. As for the authors' bioinformatics: Each sample was normalized by randomly selecting 1 million high-quality reads, each carrying a distinct molecular identifier. Instead of being binned into consensus sequences, reads with shared molecular identifiers were discarded. MiTCR, run with a Q25 quality threshold and the strictest error-elimination algorithm, handled CDR3 identification, clonotype clustering and error correction. Lower-bound total TCR beta diversity was estimated with a nonparametric unseen species model using Euler transformation. TCRdb took the public reads, trimmed them with fastp at Q25, ran MiXCR for clone calling and kept in-frame beta chains. For every CDR3 protein sequence, its rows merge into one entry that carries the most common genes and DNA. TCRdb's processing, not the authors' own work, is the source of the V and J calls. This sample is represented by 750,000 to 950,000 distinct CDR3 sequences; about 55% of them were singletons. The ten largest clones add up to about 42% of the sample.

The record originates from a study of blood T cells in healthy people across ages (dated by TCRdb to between 2014 and 2017). Regarding the study in general: In model experiments, template switching captured about one uniquely barcoded TCR beta cDNA molecule for every two T cells. To avoid experimental bias, donors of different ages were distributed randomly across sequencing lanes. To track age-related changes in TCR beta repertoire diversity, the study relied on deep sequencing normalized with unique cDNA molecular identifiers. The donors were split into four age groups: young (average about 16 years), middle-aged (39), aged (roughly 65) and long-lived (approximately 80). For two donors (one aged 18 to 29 and one aged 80 or older), the study analyzed two additional independent replicas of 1 million unique cDNA reads from the same blood draw.

Study-wide conclusions, independent of this receptor: Compared with the aged group, more naive CD4+ T cells, fewer expanded clones and increased TCR diversity were shown by the long-lived group, suggesting age selection. The percentage of naive T cells measured by flow cytometry correlated strongly with observed TCR beta diversity. Since profiling was done on bulk unsorted PBMCs, naive and antigen-experienced compartments could not be conclusively compared. As age increased, observed TCR beta diversity per million T cells dropped in a roughly linear way, and a significant reduction was already evident by age about 36. Donor CMV infection status was unknown, potentially confounding age-related changes in expanded clonotypes. Estimates of total diversity based on one million sequenced T cells were considered lower bounds and underestimates.

Systemically healthy Caucasian individuals from Russia, around 38 in total and aged 6 to 90 years, were included as donors. Each donor gave about 9.8 milliliters of peripheral blood, drawn into EDTA-treated Vacutainer tubes. Ficoll-Paque density-gradient centrifugation was used to isolate PBMCs, with at least 7 million per sample. Total RNA, at least 5 micrograms per sample, was extracted from PBMCs with Trizol reagent. For every donor, flow cytometry on a PBMC aliquot measured the percentage of naive CD45RAhigh/CD27high T cells. This chain joins TRBV20-1 to TRBJ1-6; the D gene is unclear. The sequencing input was blood. This TCR derives from a man older than 75 in good health. Here the CDR3 is given as CSARDENSPLHF. The DNA sequence is TGCAGTGCTAGGGACGAAAATTCACCCCTCCACTTT.